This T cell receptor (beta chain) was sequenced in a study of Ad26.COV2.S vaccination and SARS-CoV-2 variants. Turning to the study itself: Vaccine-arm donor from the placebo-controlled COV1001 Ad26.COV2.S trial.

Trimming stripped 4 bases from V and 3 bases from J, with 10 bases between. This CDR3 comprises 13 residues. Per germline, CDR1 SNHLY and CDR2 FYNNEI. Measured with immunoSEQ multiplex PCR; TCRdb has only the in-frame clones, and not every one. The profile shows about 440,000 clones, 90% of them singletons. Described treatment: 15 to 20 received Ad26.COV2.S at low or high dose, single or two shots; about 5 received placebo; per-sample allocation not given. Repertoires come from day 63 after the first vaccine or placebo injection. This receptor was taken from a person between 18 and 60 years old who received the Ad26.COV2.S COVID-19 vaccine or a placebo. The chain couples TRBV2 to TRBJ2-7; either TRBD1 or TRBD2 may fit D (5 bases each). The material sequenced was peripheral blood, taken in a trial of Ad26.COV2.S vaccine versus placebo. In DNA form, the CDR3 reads TGTGCCAGCAGTGCCGGGGCCCGCTACGAGCAGTACTTC. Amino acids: CASSAGARYEQYF. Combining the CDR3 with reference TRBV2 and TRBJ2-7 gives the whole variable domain EPEVTQTPSHQVTQMGQEVILRCVPISNHLYFYWYRQILGQKVEFLVSFYNNEISEKSEIFDDQFSVERPDGSNFTLKIRSTKLEDSAMYFCASSAGARYEQYFGPGTRLTVT.